The 8 T cell receptor beta chains presented below share a single source sample, sequenced in a study of T-cell memory formation after mild COVID-19. MiXCR, applied by TCRdb to the 5' RACE reads, yields one record per CDR3 protein. The table has about 560,000 distinct CDR3 sequences, about 18% seen once. Sequencing input: PBMCs or a T cell subset sorted from them (not recorded which). These TCRs come from an adult woman who had mild COVID-19 (a few samples of this study predate the infection). Cell type and time point are not known.

The table lists this clonotype with a few counts. The chain's CDR3 is CASSPPGQGAIEQYF. The CDR3 DNA is TGTGCCAGCAGCCCCCCGGGACAGGGGGCTATCGAGCAGTACTTC. The rearrangement joins TRBV5-5 to TRBJ2-7, with 12 bases matching TRBD1. The germline V gene has CDR1 SGHKS and CDR2 YYEKEE (reference sequence). Trimming cost V 4 bases and J 6 bases; bases outside gene matches: 8. This CDR3 is 15 amino acids long.

The chain employs TRBV15 and TRBJ1-2; maybe TRBD1 (5 bases). The germline V gene encodes CDR1 LNHNV and CDR2 YYDKDF (reference sequence). V lost 0 bases to trimming and J lost 5 bases, with 22 bases between them. This CDR3 spans 18 amino acids. The CDR3 DNA follows: TGTGCCACCAGCAGAGATGGTTGGTCCGTCTTCGGGGGATATGGCTACACCTTC. It codes for CATSRDGWSVFGGYGYTF.

The chain employs TRBV5-1 and TRBJ2-3; D call uncertain. The germline CDR1 and CDR2 sequences are SGHRS and YFSETQ. The germline V and J ends were trimmed by 8 bases and 4 bases, with 8 bases remaining between them. The CDR3 sequence is 11 residues long. The CDR3, as DNA: TGCGCCAGTAAGAAGGCAGATACGCAGTATTTT. Translating gives CASKKADTQYF.

This clonotype was seen a handful of times. This sequence joins TRBV7-3 and TRBJ2-5, with TRBD2 matching 9 bases. There are 13 residues in the CDR3. Germline-derived CDR1 and CDR2 are SGHTA and FQGTGA. The junction had 0 bases not matched to a gene; V was cut back by 0 bases and J by 7 bases. The DNA of the CDR3 is TGTGCCAGCAGCTTAACTAGCGGGGGGACCCAGTACTTC. Encoded protein: CASSLTSGGTQYF.

The chain has TRBV7-2 and TRBJ2-1; D is possibly TRBD1 (5 bases). CDR1 and CDR2 from the germline V gene are SGHTA and FQGNSA. V was clipped by 3 bases and J by 4 bases, with 13 bases between them. This CDR3 has 15 amino acids. CDR3 amino acids: CASSFDRDFYNEQFF. CDR3 DNA: TGTGCCAGCAGCTTTGACAGAGACTTTTACAATGAGCAGTTCTTC. The full variable domain, completed using reference TRBV7-2 and TRBJ2-1, is GAGVSQSPSNKVTEKGKDVELRCDPISGHTALYWYRQSLGQGLEFLIYFQGNSAPDKSGLPSDRFSAERTGGSVSTLTIQRTQQEDSAVYLCASSFDRDFYNEQFFGPGTRLTVL.

This clonotype has more than one count but fewer than ten. The gene calls are TRBV19 and TRBJ2-4; D might be TRBD1 (5 bases). Germline CDR1 is LNHDA and CDR2 is SQIVND (reference sequence). V lost 6 bases and J lost 0, with 15 bases in between. This CDR3 has 16 residues. The CDR3 spells CASSPTSTGAKNIQYF. DNA for the CDR3: TGTGCCAGTAGCCCAACATCTACAGGAGCCAAAAACATTCAGTACTTC.

This clonotype was detected only a few times. The V gene is TRBV7-6, the J gene TRBJ1-6, with D tentatively TRBD1 (5 bases). Germline V lookup: CDR1 SGHVS, CDR2 FNYEAQ. The CDR3 loop spans 18 amino acids. The germline V and J ends were trimmed by 1 base and 0 bases, with 13 bases remaining between them. The CDR3 DNA is TGTGCCAGCAGCTTAGGGATCCGGGGGAGCTCCTATAATTCACCCCTCCACTTT. Its translation is CASSLGIRGSSYNSPLHF.

This clonotype appeared a few times. This chain connects TRBV4-1 to TRBJ1-2; a possible D gene is TRBD1 (6 bases). The germline CDR1 and CDR2 sequences are MGHRA and YSYEKL. V was shortened by 1 base and J by 4 bases, with 13 bases between the two germline ends. The CDR3 is made up of 15 amino acids. The CDR3 sequence is CASSQVQGGAYGYTF. In DNA, the CDR3 is TGCGCCAGCAGCCAAGTACAGGGAGGTGCCTATGGCTACACCTTC.